The 16 T cell receptor beta chains below were found in one sample sequenced in a study of blood T cell repertoires in COVID-19. Clones were sequenced by immunoSEQ multiplex PCR, and TCRdb holds only the in-frame ones, with some missing. The sample contains 150,000 or so clones, around four fifths of which appear only once. The specimen sequenced was peripheral blood. Every receptor here comes from a human donor in a cohort sampled during active COVID-19.

The chain joins TRBV21-1 to TRBJ1-3. TRBV21-1 counts as a pseudogene. The CDR3 extends over 11 amino acids. The CDR3 DNA reads as TGTGCCAGCAGCAAATACGGCACCATATATTTT. Translation: CASSKYGTIYF.

The gene calls are TRBV29-1 and TRBJ2-7; TRBD2 aligns across 11 bases. The CDR3 runs 19 residues. CDR1 and CDR2 (germline): SQVTM, ANQGSEA. J lost 1 base, V lost 4 bases, and 18 bases had no gene match. CDR3 DNA: TGCAGCGTTGTAGGAGACAGAGGACTAGCGGGTCCTATATCCTACGAGCAGTACTTC. Encoded protein: CSVVGDRGLAGPISYEQYF.

This clone was seen more than once but under ten times. This chain links TRBV6-2 or TRBV6-3 with TRBJ2-2; 7 positions match TRBD2. Trimming removed 3 bases from V and 1 base from J; junction bases left unmatched: 5. The CDR3 sequence is 16 residues long. Germline lookup yields CDR1 MNHEY and CDR2 SVGEGT. The CDR3 reads CASSYLQRGNTGELFF. CDR3 nucleotides: TGTGCCAGCAGTTATCTCCAGCGGGGGAACACCGGGGAGCTGTTTTTT.

As to this clone: Other DNA sequences in the same sample also yield this CDR3. The chain recombines TRBV7-2 with TRBJ1-2; no firm D call. Deletions cut 0 bases from V and 7 bases from J, with 12 bases between. Germline CDR1 is SGHTA and CDR2 is FQGNSA. The CDR3 runs 14 residues. CDR3 region: CASSLASDMSGYTF. DNA for the CDR3: TGTGCCAGCAGCTTAGCGTCAGACATGAGTGGCTACACCTTC.

The chain carries TRBV19 and TRBJ2-7, with D maybe TRBD1 (5 bases). The V gene lost 5 bases and the J gene lost 4 bases, with 21 bases spanning the gap. Germline-derived CDR1 and CDR2 are LNHDA and SQIVND (reference sequence). The CDR3 length is 16 residues. Here the CDR3 reads CASSQRRQGSTYEQYF. The DNA of the CDR3 is TGTGCCAGTAGTCAGAGAAGGCAGGGTAGTACGTACGAGCAGTACTTC.

CDR3 residues: CASSLMSSGNEQFF. The CDR3 DNA is TGTGCCAGCAGCTTAATGTCTAGCGGCAATGAGCAGTTCTTC. This sequence joins TRBV7-2 and TRBJ2-1; 7 bases are shared with TRBD2. This CDR3 is built from 14 residues. CDR1 SGHTA and CDR2 FQGNSA come from the germline V gene. V shed 2 bases, J shed 6 bases, and the junction held 4 bases outside the gene matches. Filled out from reference TRBV7-2 and TRBJ2-1, the complete variable domain reads GAGVSQSPSNKVTEKGKDVELRCDPISGHTALYWYRQSLGQGLEFLIYFQGNSAPDKSGLPSDRFSAERTGGSVSTLTIQRTQQEDSAVYLCASSLMSSGNEQFFGPGTRLTVL.

This clone has only a few counts. As DNA, the CDR3 is TGTGCCAGTAGTATAGGAGGAGGATATCAGCCCCAGCATTTT. Amino acids: CASSIGGGYQPQHF. The chain joins TRBV19 to TRBJ1-5, with unresolved D. CDR1 and CDR2 (germline): LNHDA, SQIVND (reference sequence). CDR3 length: 14 residues. V lost 1 base to trimming and J lost 5 bases, with 9 bases between them.

This chain links TRBV7-2 with TRBJ2-2, with D unresolved. The CDR3 contains 15 residues. Trimming removed 2 bases from V and 0 bases from J, with 7 bases in between. Germline CDR1 SGHTA, CDR2 FQGNSA. The DNA for the CDR3 is TGTGCCAGCAGCTTAAAACGGGCGAACACCGGGGAGCTGTTTTTT. Translating it yields CASSLKRANTGELFF.

J is TRBJ2-2 and V is TRBV30, with 10 nucleotides matching TRBD2. The CDR3 is made up of 14 amino acids. The trim removed 0 bases at V and 5 bases at J, leaving 0 bases unmatched. Germline lookup yields CDR1 GTSNPN and CDR2 SVGIG (reference sequence). The CDR3 sequence is CAWSVLAGTGELFF. CDR3 DNA: TGTGCCTGGAGTGTACTAGCGGGAACCGGGGAGCTGTTTTTT.

The chain couples TRBV11-2 to TRBJ2-7, with a weak D call TRBD1 (6 bases). The CDR3 is 14 amino acids. Germline CDR1 and CDR2: SGHAT and FQNNGV. Trimming took 6 bases from V and 7 from J, leaving 19 bases between them. Here the CDR3 reads CASRLRDTMKEQYF. The CDR3 DNA reads as TGTGCCAGCAGACTCCGGGACACAATGAAGGAGCAGTACTTC.

The chain employs TRBV3-1 (or the pseudogene TRBV3-2) and TRBJ2-7, with a possible D match to TRBD2 (5 bases). Trimming took 4 bases from V and 0 from J, leaving 10 bases between them. Germline V CDR1 and CDR2: LGHDT, YNNKEL (reference sequence). CDR3 length: 14 residues. The CDR3 is CASSPGIVSYEQYF. CDR3 nucleotides: TGTGCCAGCAGCCCGGGGATAGTCTCCTACGAGCAGTACTTC.

The rearrangement joins TRBV7-3 to TRBJ2-3; 7 nucleotides agree with TRBD1. There are 14 residues in the CDR3. The V gene's germline CDR1 is SGHTA and CDR2 FQGTGA. The trim removed 4 bases at V and 3 bases at J, leaving 4 bases unmatched. The DNA for the CDR3 is TGTGCCAGCAGCTCGAAGACAGGGACAGATACGCAGTATTTT. It is translated as CASSSKTGTDTQYF.

The V gene is TRBV5-5, the J gene TRBJ2-1; TRBD2 is a possible D gene (5 bases). Germline loops: CDR1 SGHKS, CDR2 YYEKEE (reference sequence). Trimming removed 4 bases from V and 3 bases from J, with 17 bases in between. The CDR3 totals 16 residues. The CDR3: CASSPGVRAFYNEQFF. CDR3 DNA sequence: TGTGCCAGCAGCCCCGGAGTGAGGGCGTTCTACAATGAGCAGTTCTTC.

The J gene is TRBJ1-5, the V gene TRBV5-5; 7 nucleotides agree with TRBD1. V lost 4 bases, J lost 6 bases, and 7 bases stayed unmatched. Germline CDR1 is SGHKS and CDR2 is YYEKEE (reference sequence). This CDR3 contains 14 residues. CDR3 protein: CASSEDRARQPQHF. CDR3 nucleotide sequence: TGTGCCAGCAGCGAAGACAGGGCCCGTCAGCCCCAGCATTTT.

The chain recombines TRBV6-1 with TRBJ2-7; 9 nucleotides align to TRBD1. The J segment lost 4 bases and the V segment lost 3 bases, leaving 4 bases of the junction unmatched. The CDR3 loop spans 14 amino acids. Germline V gene data show CDR1 as MNHNS and CDR2 as SASEGT. CDR3 nucleotide sequence: TGTGCCAGCAGTGAGACAGGGGGGGGGTACGAGCAGTACTTC. Translated, it gives CASSETGGGYEQYF.

V gene TRBV4-3 combines with J gene TRBJ1-1, with 11 bases that match TRBD1. The trim removed 6 bases at V and 1 base at J, leaving 4 bases unmatched. CDR3 length equals 15 residues. Germline CDR1 and CDR2: LGHNA and YSLEER. Here the CDR3 reads CASRWGQGGNTEAFF. The CDR3 nucleotides read TGCGCCAGCAGATGGGGACAGGGGGGGAACACTGAAGCTTTCTTT.